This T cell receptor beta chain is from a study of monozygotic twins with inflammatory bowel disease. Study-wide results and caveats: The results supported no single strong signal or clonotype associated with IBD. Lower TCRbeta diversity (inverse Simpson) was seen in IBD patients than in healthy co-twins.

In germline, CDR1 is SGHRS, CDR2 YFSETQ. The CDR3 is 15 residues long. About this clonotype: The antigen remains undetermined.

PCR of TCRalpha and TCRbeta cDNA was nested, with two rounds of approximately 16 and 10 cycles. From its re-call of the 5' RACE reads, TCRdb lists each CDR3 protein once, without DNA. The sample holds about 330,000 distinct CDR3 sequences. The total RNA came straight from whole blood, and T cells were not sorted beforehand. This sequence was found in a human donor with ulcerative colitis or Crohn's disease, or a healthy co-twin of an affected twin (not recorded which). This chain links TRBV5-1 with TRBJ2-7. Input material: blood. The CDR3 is CASSLEAARSSEQYF.